This T cell receptor beta chain originates from a study of T cell responses to AZD1222 COVID-19 vaccine. Only in-frame clones appear in the TCRdb table, and some are missing; sequencing was by immunoSEQ multiplex PCR. The sample has approximately 64,000 clones, about 93% seen once; the top ten hold 6.3%. Looked up from germline, CDR1 is MGHRA and CDR2 is YSYEKL. The CDR3 is 14 amino acids. Trimming took 6 bases from V and 2 from J; bases not matched to a gene: 2. This receptor was taken from an adult who received the MenACWY meningococcal vaccine as a control. V and J are TRBV4-1 and TRBJ2-1; TRBD2 matches at 9 bases. The sample consisted of peripheral blood, taken 28 days after the second dose of the MenACWY control vaccine. The CDR3 nucleotides are TGCGCCAGCAGTGGACTAGCGACCTACAATGAGCAGTTCTTC. Encoded protein: CASSGLATYNEQFF.